This entry lists 28 T cell receptor beta chains sequenced from one sample in a study of CD8 T cells in Susac syndrome. With random hexamers, reverse transcription was performed on about 0.45 to 1 ug of RNA. TCRdb analysed the immunoSEQ multiplex PCR reads with MiXCR anew, one entry per CDR3 protein. Among about 180,000 distinct CDR3 sequences, around 94% were seen once, and the ten largest hold 0.099%. The sequenced sample consisted of CD4+ T cells from PBMCs. The receptors were gathered from a human donor with Susac syndrome.

The chain couples TRBV5-1 to TRBJ2-7; weak D call: TRBD1 (6 bases). The CDR3 runs to 14 residues. Germline V CDR1 and CDR2: SGHRS, YFSETQ. The V and J ends lost 4 bases and 0 bases respectively, with 11 bases between them. CDR3 sequence: CASSARDTSYEQYF. In nucleotides, the CDR3 is TGCGCCAGCAGCGCCCGGGACACCTCCTACGAGCAGTACTTC.

This clonotype was recorded once. This rearrangement joins TRBV27 to TRBJ1-1; D not certain. CDR3 length: 14 residues. Germline lookup yields CDR1 MNHEY and CDR2 SMNVEV (reference sequence). V shed 5 bases and J shed 2 bases, with 12 bases lying between them. The CDR3 protein is CASSLSQVNTEAFF. The DNA for the CDR3 is TGTGCCAGCAGTCTCTCTCAGGTAAACACTGAAGCTTTCTTT.

The V and J genes are TRBV30 and TRBJ1-2; maybe TRBD1 (5 bases). This CDR3 comprises 13 residues. Germline assignment: CDR1 GTSNPN and CDR2 SVGIG (reference sequence). V was trimmed by 2 bases and J by 7 bases, leaving 14 bases between them. For the CDR3, the DNA is TGTGCCTGGAGTTCTGGGAGGGACGGTGGCTACACCTTC. Protein product: CAWSSGRDGGYTF.

This clonotype was seen more than once but under ten times. The chain uses TRBV19 and TRBJ2-3; 8 positions agree with TRBD1. The V gene end was trimmed by 4 bases and the J gene end by 1 base; junction bases not matched to a gene: 1. Per germline, CDR1 LNHDA and CDR2 SQIVND (reference sequence). The CDR3 is 14 amino acids. Written as DNA, the CDR3 is TGTGCCAGTAGTACGGACAGGGGCACAGATACGCAGTATTTT. Translation gives CASSTDRGTDTQYF. Full variable domain (rest looked up from reference TRBV19 and TRBJ2-3): DGGITQSPKYLFRKEGQNVTLSCEQNLNHDAMYWYRQDPGQGLRLIYYSQIVNDFQKGDIAEGYSVSREKKESFPLTVTSAQKNPTAFYLCASSTDRGTDTQYFGPGTRLTVL.

The chain employs TRBV15 and TRBJ1-1; D is unclear. The CDR3 loop spans 13 amino acids. V was trimmed by 0 bases and J by 7 bases, leaving 9 bases between them. The germline CDR1 and CDR2 sequences are LNHNV and YYDKDF (reference sequence). The CDR3 bases are TGTGCCACCAGCAGAGAGCAAAGGGATGAAGCTTTCTTT. This gives the protein CATSREQRDEAFF.

The chain carries TRBV21-1 and TRBJ1-5; the table gives TRBD1 as D, unverified against the DNA. TRBV21-1 is annotated as a pseudogene. This CDR3 is 15 amino acids long. The CDR3 nucleotides read TGTGCCAGCAGAAATGACAGGGCCAGGAATCAGCCCCAGCATTTT. It encodes CASRNDRARNQPQHF.

The chain is built from TRBV20-1 and TRBJ2-3; the match to TRBD1 covers 7 bases. CDR3 length: 14 residues. Germline loops: CDR1 DFQATT, CDR2 SNEGSKA (reference sequence). The V gene end was trimmed by 4 bases and the J gene end by 6 bases; junction bases not matched to a gene: 10. The CDR3 nucleotides read TGCAGTGCTACCGCGAGGGGGCTAACGGATACGCAGTATTTT. Translated, it gives CSATARGLTDTQYF.

In its sample, this clonotype was seen once. This rearrangement joins TRBV5-1 to TRBJ1-1; 8 bases agree with TRBD1. Trimming cost V 4 bases and J 1 base; bases outside gene matches: 6. The CDR3 contains 15 residues. CDR1 is SGHRS, CDR2 YFSETQ, per germline. CDR3 sequence (DNA): TGCGCCAGCAGCCCACTGACAGGGGCGAACACTGAAGCTTTCTTT. Translated, it gives CASSPLTGANTEAFF.

The V and J genes are TRBV7-9 and TRBJ1-2; D is possibly TRBD1 (6 bases). The CDR3 is made up of 13 amino acids. V was pared by 0 bases and J by 8 bases, with 10 bases between. Germline-derived CDR1 and CDR2 are SEHNR and FQNEAQ (reference sequence). In DNA form, the CDR3 reads TGTGCCAGCAGCTTAGCCAGGGGAGAAGGCTACACCTTC. Protein: CASSLARGEGYTF.

The V and J genes are TRBV20-1 and TRBJ2-1; 8 nucleotides match TRBD2. Germline trimming cut 6 bases from V and 10 bases from J; bases unmatched to any gene: 8. This CDR3 region has 12 residues. Germline V gene lookup returns CDR1 DFQATT and CDR2 SNEGSKA (reference sequence). CDR3 sequence: CSAGTSIREQFF. CDR3 sequence (DNA): TGCAGTGCCGGGACTAGTATACGAGAGCAGTTCTTC.

Here the CDR3 reads CASSGTSGVGQPQHF. In nucleotides, the CDR3 is TGTGCCAGCAGTGGCACTTCAGGGGTGGGTCAGCCCCAGCATTTT. V and J are TRBV6-1 and TRBJ1-5; perhaps TRBD1 as D (6 bases). This CDR3 has 15 residues. Trimming removed 4 bases at V and 6 bases at J, with 16 bases between. Germline CDR1 reads MNHNS; CDR2 reads SASEGT.

This clonotype is a singleton in its sample. The chain links TRBV20-1 to TRBJ1-5; TRBD1 matches at 8 bases. CDR3 length equals 15 residues. Germline assignment: CDR1 DFQATT and CDR2 SNEGSKA (reference sequence). Unmatched junction bases numbered 6, after V lost 0 bases and J lost 5 bases. The CDR3 reads CSARDPRGLYQPQHF. The CDR3 DNA is TGCAGTGCTAGAGATCCCAGGGGGCTCTATCAGCCCCAGCATTTT.

J is TRBJ1-1 and V is TRBV30; 7 bases map to TRBD1. The CDR3 has 14 amino acids. Germline V gene data show CDR1 as GTSNPN and CDR2 as SVGIG (reference sequence). Losses at the gene ends were 3 bases for V and 1 base for J; bases not matched to a gene: 5. The CDR3 nucleotides are TGTGCCTGGAGACAGGGGCACAAGAACACTGAAGCTTTCTTT. Amino acids: CAWRQGHKNTEAFF.

The chain links TRBV30 to TRBJ1-5; D not certain. CDR3 length: 14 amino acids. The V gene lost 0 bases and the J gene lost 0 bases, with 6 bases spanning the gap. CDR1 and CDR2 (germline): GTSNPN, SVGIG (reference sequence). CDR3 loop: CAWSVGGSNQPQHF. The CDR3 DNA is TGTGCCTGGAGTGTCGGCGGTAGCAATCAGCCCCAGCATTTT.

The genes are TRBV3-1 and TRBJ2-7; the D gene is possibly TRBD2 (5 bases). Trimming removed 1 base at V and 5 bases at J, with 6 bases between. The CDR3 contains 12 residues. Germline assignment: CDR1 LGHDT and CDR2 YNNKEL (reference sequence). CDR3 nucleotides: TGTGCCAGCAGCCAAGTGGAGGACGAGCAGTACTTC. Its translation is CASSQVEDEQYF.

This clonotype was detected only once. V usage is TRBV30 and J usage is TRBJ1-5; 10 nucleotides match TRBD1. V shed 3 bases and J 7 bases; nucleotides not matched to a gene: 9. Per the germline V gene, CDR1 is GTSNPN and CDR2 is SVGIG (reference sequence). The CDR3 has 15 residues. CDR3 sequence: CAWSLTGTGAQPQHF. Written as DNA, the CDR3 is TGTGCCTGGAGCCTTACCGGGACAGGGGCCCAGCCCCAGCATTTT.

CDR3 DNA sequence: TGTGCCAGCCAAATCGACAGGTTGGACTATGGCTACACCTTC. Protein sequence: CASQIDRLDYGYTF. J is TRBJ1-2 and V is TRBV4-2; possible D gene TRBD1, 6 bases. Germline lookup yields CDR1 LGHNA and CDR2 YNFKEQ. The CDR3 totals 14 residues. V shed 8 bases and J shed 3 bases, with 16 bases lying between them.

This clonotype was observed a single time. The chain has TRBV6-1 and TRBJ2-2; D remains ambiguous. The V gene lost 1 base and the J gene lost 6 bases, with 12 bases spanning the gap. The CDR3 has 15 amino acids. Germline CDR1 is MNHNS and CDR2 is SASEGT. The chain's CDR3 is CASSEGHYGAGELFF. As DNA, the CDR3 is TGTGCCAGCAGTGAAGGGCATTATGGGGCCGGGGAGCTGTTTTTT.

This rearrangement joins TRBV9 to TRBJ1-2; 9 nucleotides align to TRBD1. The CDR3 has 15 residues. The V and J ends lost 0 bases and 4 bases, in that order; junction bases with no gene match: 4. CDR1 is SGDLS and CDR2 is YYNGEE in the germline V gene. For the CDR3, the DNA is TGTGCCAGCAGCGTAGGGGGACAGGGCCTCTATGGCTACACCTTC. This sequence encodes CASSVGGQGLYGYTF.

The CDR3 DNA sequence: TGTGCCAGTAGTATAGGGGGGCCAGCCGCCGAAGCTTTCTTT. Translating it yields CASSIGGPAAEAFF. This chain joins TRBV19 and TRBJ1-1, with a tentative D call TRBD1 (6 bases). The CDR3 is 14 residues long. Trimming removed 1 base at V and 8 bases at J, with 14 bases between. CDR1 is LNHDA and CDR2 is SQIVND in the germline V gene (reference sequence).

This clonotype has just one count. The CDR3 loop is CASSLAMGGTYGYTF. CDR3 DNA sequence: TGTGCCAGCAGCTTAGCGATGGGGGGGACCTATGGCTACACCTTC. The chain combines TRBV7-2 with TRBJ1-2, with a weak D call TRBD1 (5 bases). This CDR3 contains 15 residues. Trimming removed 0 bases at V and 4 bases at J, with 12 bases between. Germline V lookup: CDR1 SGHTA, CDR2 FQGNSA.

The J gene is TRBJ2-2, the V gene TRBV11-1; 12 bases agree with TRBD2. CDR1 is SGHAT, CDR2 FQDESV, per germline (reference sequence). V shed 3 bases, J shed 1 base, and the junction held 12 bases outside the gene matches. The CDR3 runs 20 residues. The chain's CDR3 is CASSFTIGLAGLGNTGELFF. CDR3 coding DNA: TGTGCCAGCAGCTTTACAATCGGACTAGCGGGACTAGGGAACACCGGGGAGCTGTTTTTT.

The chain is built from TRBV28 and TRBJ2-1; TRBD2 is a possible D gene (7 bases). Trimming took off 5 bases at V and 3 bases at J, with 14 bases between the two ends. This CDR3 spans 15 amino acids. Germline CDR1 reads MDHEN; CDR2 reads SYDVKM. The CDR3 coding sequence is TGTGCCAGCAGTCCGGGGGGCGGGAACTACAATGAGCAGTTCTTC. Amino acid sequence: CASSPGGGNYNEQFF. Full variable domain (missing parts from reference TRBV28 and TRBJ2-1): DVKVTQSSRYLVKRTGEKVFLECVQDMDHENMFWYRQDPGLGLRLIYFSYDVKMKEKGDIPEGYSVSREKKERFSLILESASTNQTSMYLCASSPGGGNYNEQFFGPGTRLTVL.

This rearrangement joins TRBV12-3 or TRBV12-4 to TRBJ2-3; D not certain. V dropped 2 bases and J dropped 3 bases, with 9 bases sitting between them. This CDR3 is built from 14 residues. This chain's CDR3 is CASSLSEITDTQYF. The CDR3 DNA follows: TGTGCCAGCAGTTTAAGCGAGATTACAGATACGCAGTATTTT.

The chain uses TRBV28 and TRBJ1-1; D ambiguous. The CDR3 sequence is 13 residues long. The V gene's germline CDR1 is MDHEN and CDR2 SYDVKM. V lost 3 bases and J lost 7, with 12 bases in between. The CDR3, as DNA: TGTGCCAGCAGTTTTCGGCCCAATGGTGAAGCTTTCTTT. Its protein is CASSFRPNGEAFF.

The chain uses TRBV9 and TRBJ2-5; D assignment may be TRBD1 or TRBD2 (5 bases each). This CDR3 is 18 amino acids long. The V and J ends lost 1 base and 4 bases respectively, with 23 bases between them. CDR1 is SGDLS, CDR2 YYNGEE, per germline. Here the CDR3 reads CASSVRGQPQPGRETQYF. In DNA, the CDR3 is TGTGCCAGCAGCGTACGCGGGCAGCCCCAACCAGGGCGAGAGACCCAGTACTTC.

This chain connects TRBV20-1 to TRBJ2-5, with 8 bases matching TRBD2. The CDR3 has 14 residues. V was pared by 3 bases and J by 4 bases, with 7 bases of the junction left unmatched. Germline V gene sequence: CDR1 DFQATT, CDR2 SNEGSKA (reference sequence). CDR3 sequence (DNA): TGCAGTGCTAGGTTGGCGGGAGGCGGAGAGACCCAGTACTTC. It specifies CSARLAGGGETQYF.

The chain is built from TRBV7-2 and TRBJ2-3; 7 nucleotides line up with TRBD2. The CDR3 has 17 residues. Losses at the gene ends were 0 bases for V and 3 bases for J; bases not matched to a gene: 9. Germline-derived CDR1 and CDR2 are SGHTA and FQGNSA. In DNA, the CDR3 is TGTGCCAGCAGCTTAGCCAGTCGCGGGAGTAGGACAGATACGCAGTATTTT. Translation: CASSLASRGSRTDTQYF.